The 2 T cell receptor beta chains in this list originate from one sample, sequenced in a study of blood T cell repertoires in COVID-19. The protocol was immunoSEQ multiplex PCR, while the TCRdb copy is restricted to in-frame clones and leaves out a portion. The data contain over 200,000 clones, 84% of them singletons. The source material was peripheral blood. All receptors derive from a woman aged 80 or over with active or convalescent COVID-19.

The chain is built from TRBV11-2 and TRBJ1-1, with a weak D call TRBD1 (5 bases). CDR1 and CDR2 from the germline V gene are SGHAT and FQNNGV. Trimming stripped 4 bases from V and 2 bases from J, with 11 bases between. CDR3 size: 14 residues. In nucleotides, the CDR3 is TGTGCCAGCAGCTCGGGGGGGGGAAACACTGAAGCTTTCTTT. Translating gives CASSSGGGNTEAFF.

V usage is TRBV5-1 and J usage is TRBJ2-7; D gene unclear. Germline loops: CDR1 SGHRS, CDR2 YFSETQ. The CDR3 length is 14 residues. The V and J ends lost 1 base and 2 bases respectively, with 10 bases between them. The CDR3 loop reads CASSLSSAAYEQYF. DNA of the CDR3: TGCGCCAGCAGCTTGTCCAGCGCAGCCTACGAGCAGTACTTC.